A single sample is the source of the 16 T cell receptor beta chains below, sequenced in a study of cytomegalovirus exposure and HLA in healthy donors. PCR was performed using 60 Vbeta and 13 Jbeta primers. Profiled with immunoSEQ multiplex PCR; TCRdb holds only in-frame clones, not every one. The profile covers roughly 130,000 clones, with less than 75% appearing a single time and approximately 2.1% taken by the ten largest. Material: PBMCs. The source is a woman between 35 and 50 years old in good health and CMV-seropositive.

V is TRBV19 and J is TRBJ1-1; possibly TRBD1 for D (5 bases). Looked up from germline, CDR1 is LNHDA and CDR2 is SQIVND (reference sequence). The CDR3 loop spans 16 amino acids. Trimming took off 3 bases at V and 1 base at J, with 15 bases between the two ends. The CDR3 DNA sequence: TGTGCCAGTAGTATCACTCGGGGGAGTGAGAACACTGAAGCTTTCTTT. As protein: CASSITRGSENTEAFF.

The CDR3 spells CASSPRTDYTEAFF. CDR3 coding DNA: TGTGCCAGCAGCCCAAGGACAGATTACACTGAAGCTTTCTTT. The chain employs TRBV7-6 and TRBJ1-1; D is perhaps TRBD1 (6 bases). This CDR3 is 14 amino acids long. Germline V gene data show CDR1 as SGHVS and CDR2 as FNYEAQ. V shed 5 bases and J shed 3 bases, with 13 bases lying between them.

The V call is TRBV6-6, the J call TRBJ2-3; D is unresolved. V shed 5 bases and J shed 3 bases, with 9 bases lying between them. The length of the CDR3 is 13 residues. From germline, CDR1 is MNHNY and CDR2 SVGAGI (reference sequence). The chain's CDR3 is CASSATLTDTQYF. The DNA for the CDR3 is TGTGCCAGCAGTGCAACCCTAACAGATACGCAGTATTTT.

The V and J genes are TRBV5-6 and TRBJ2-7, with 12 positions matching TRBD2. The CDR3 sequence is 16 residues long. Germline CDR1 is SGHDT and CDR2 is YYEEEE. With V trimmed by 4 bases and J by 2 bases, 7 bases remained unmatched. The CDR3 coding sequence is TGTGCCAGCAGCGCTAGACTAGCGGGGGTTACCTACGAGCAGTACTTC. It encodes CASSARLAGVTYEQYF.

This clone has more than one count but fewer than ten. This chain links TRBV5-1 with TRBJ1-1, with D possibly being TRBD1 (5 bases). Germline V gene lookup returns CDR1 SGHRS and CDR2 YFSETQ. Trimming shortened V by 2 bases and J by 7 bases, and 12 bases separated the two germline ends. The CDR3 extends over 13 amino acids. The CDR3, as DNA: TGCGCCAGCAGCTTAGACAGCTCTGGTGAAGCTTTCTTT. Protein sequence: CASSLDSSGEAFF.

The rearrangement links TRBV15 to TRBJ2-3; TRBD2 matches at 7 bases. In germline, CDR1 is LNHNV, CDR2 YYDKDF (reference sequence). V shed 0 bases, J shed 6 bases, and the junction held 9 bases outside the gene matches. The CDR3 totals 16 residues. The DNA for the CDR3 is TGTGCCACCAGCAGAGATCTAGCGGCGCGTGGGGATACGCAGTATTTT. This sequence encodes CATSRDLAARGDTQYF. Drawing the rest from reference TRBV15 and TRBJ2-3, the complete variable domain is DAMVIQNPRYQVTQFGKPVTLSCSQTLNHNVMYWYQQKSSQAPKLLFHYYDKDFNNEADTPDNFQSRRPNTSFCFLDIRSPGLGDTAMYLCATSRDLAARGDTQYFGPGTRLTVL.

This chain joins TRBV28 and TRBJ2-1; 7 bases map to TRBD2. Trimming cost V 4 bases and J 2 bases; bases outside gene matches: 11. This CDR3 has 17 residues. Germline CDR1 and CDR2: MDHEN and SYDVKM. For the CDR3, the DNA is TGTGCCAGCAGTTCAGTTTGGAGCGGGGCCGCCTACAATGAGCAGTTCTTC. It translates to CASSSVWSGAAYNEQFF.

CDR3 protein: CASSPNSGQSQPQHF. The CDR3 DNA is TGTGCCAGCTCACCTAATTCGGGACAGAGTCAGCCCCAGCATTTT. The V and J genes are TRBV18 and TRBJ1-5, with 7 bases that match TRBD1. The CDR3 contains 15 residues. Germline CDR1 reads KGHSH; CDR2 reads LQKENI. Losses at the gene ends were 3 bases for V and 6 bases for J; bases not matched to a gene: 8. Combining the CDR3 with reference TRBV18 and TRBJ1-5 gives the whole variable domain NAGVMQNPRHLVRRRGQEARLRCSPMKGHSHVYWYRQLPEEGLKFMVYLQKENIIDESGMPKERFSAEFPKEGPSILRIQQVVRGDSAAYFCASSPNSGQSQPQHFGDGTRLSIL.

This clone was detected only once. The chain employs TRBV19 and TRBJ2-5, with D possibly being TRBD1 (6 bases). Germline CDR1 reads LNHDA; CDR2 reads SQIVND (reference sequence). The CDR3 runs 15 residues. Trimming removed 9 bases from V and 5 bases from J, with 22 bases in between. The CDR3 nucleotides are TGTGCCAGCGCCGGGACCTTACAGGGCTTGGAGACCCAGTACTTC. Amino acid sequence: CASAGTLQGLETQYF.

This clone was recorded once. The chain combines TRBV28 with TRBJ2-3; 14 bases are shared with TRBD2. With 7 bases clipped from V and 2 bases from J, the junction kept 14 bases outside the gene matches. Germline V gives CDR1 MDHEN, CDR2 SYDVKM. This CDR3 region has 19 residues. This chain's CDR3 is CASKIIGTSGGAITDTQYF. CDR3 in DNA: TGTGCCAGCAAGATCATCGGGACTAGCGGGGGAGCCATCACAGATACGCAGTATTTT.

The CDR3 sequence: CAWRYQGYWAEAFF. CDR3 DNA sequence: TGTGCCTGGAGGTATCAGGGGTATTGGGCTGAAGCTTTCTTT. J is TRBJ1-1 and V is TRBV30, with D maybe TRBD1 (6 bases). There are 14 residues in the CDR3. The germline V gene encodes CDR1 GTSNPN and CDR2 SVGIG (reference sequence). Trimming took 3 bases from V and 6 from J, leaving 17 bases between them. Full variable domain (missing parts from reference TRBV30 and TRBJ1-1): SQTIHQWPATLVQPVGSPLSLECTVEGTSNPNLYWYRQAAGRGLQLLFYSVGIGQISSEVPQNLSASRPQDRQFILSSKKLLLSDSGFYLCAWRYQGYWAEAFFGQGTRLTVV.

The J gene is TRBJ2-5, the V gene TRBV5-6, with D perhaps TRBD2 (5 bases). The DNA end favors TRBJ2-7, so the J call may be wrong. In germline, CDR1 is SGHDT, CDR2 YYEEEE. CDR3 length equals 15 residues. The CDR3 loop is CASSLGGLLDHEQYF. Here the CDR3 DNA reads TGTGCCAGCAGCTTGGGAGGACTCCTAGACCACGAGCAGTACTTC.

V is TRBV28 and J is TRBJ1-6; 8 nucleotides match TRBD1. CDR3 size: 14 residues. The V and J ends lost 6 bases and 6 bases, in that order; junction bases with no gene match: 4. The germline V gene has CDR1 MDHEN and CDR2 SYDVKM. The CDR3 region has the DNA TGTGCCAGCAGCCGGGACAGGAGTAATTCACCCCTCCACTTT. Its protein is CASSRDRSNSPLHF.

This chain links TRBV25-1 with TRBJ2-2; D gene uncertain. This CDR3 is 16 amino acids long. Germline CDR1 MGHDK, CDR2 SYGVNS. With 1 base removed from V and 3 bases from J, the gap between germline ends came to 12 bases. As DNA, the CDR3 is TGTGCCAGCAGTGAATTCCGAGCCCCGGACACCGGGGAGCTGTTTTTT. Its translation is CASSEFRAPDTGELFF.

As DNA, the CDR3 is TGTGCCAGCAGAAGAACAGGGGCGGCCACCGGGGAGCTGTTTTTT. It specifies CASRRTGAATGELFF. This chain joins TRBV7-2 and TRBJ2-2, with 7 positions matching TRBD1. The CDR3 has 15 amino acids. Unmatched junction bases numbered 8, after V lost 6 bases and J lost 4 bases. Germline values: CDR1 SGHTA, CDR2 FQGNSA.

The rearrangement uses TRBV14 and TRBJ2-3, with D unclear. Trimming removed 2 bases from V and 6 bases from J, with 15 bases in between. Germline-derived CDR1 and CDR2 are SGHDN and FVKESK. This CDR3 is 15 amino acids long. DNA of the CDR3: TGTGCCAGCAGCCAAAGATCCCAGTCTTGGGATACGCAGTATTTT. It is translated as CASSQRSQSWDTQYF.